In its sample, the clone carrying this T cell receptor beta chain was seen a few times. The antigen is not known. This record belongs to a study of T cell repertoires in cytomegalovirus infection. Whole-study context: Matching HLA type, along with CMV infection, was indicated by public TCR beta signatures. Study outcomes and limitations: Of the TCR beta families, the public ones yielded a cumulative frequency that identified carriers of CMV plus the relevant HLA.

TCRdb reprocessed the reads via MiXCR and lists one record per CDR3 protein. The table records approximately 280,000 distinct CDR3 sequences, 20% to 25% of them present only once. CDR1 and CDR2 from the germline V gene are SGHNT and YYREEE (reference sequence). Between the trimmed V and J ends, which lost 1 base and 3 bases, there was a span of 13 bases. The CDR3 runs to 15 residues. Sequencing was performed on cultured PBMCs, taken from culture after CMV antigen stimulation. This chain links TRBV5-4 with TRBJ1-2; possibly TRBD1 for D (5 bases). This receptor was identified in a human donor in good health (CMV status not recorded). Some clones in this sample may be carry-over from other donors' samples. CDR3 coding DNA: TGTGCCAGCAGCTTGAGACAGAGTAATTACTATGGCTACACCTTC. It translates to CASSLRQSNYYGYTF.